The rows below give T cell receptor beta chains drawn from one sample of a study of STAT5B mutations in CD4+ large granular lymphocyte leukemia. Method: immunoSEQ multiplex PCR; TCRdb's copy keeps in-frame clones and lacks some. The sample holds about 31,000 clones; around 80% are singletons and the top ten take approximately 6.4%. Sequenced input: CD4+ T cells from blood buffy coats. These receptors came from a human donor in good health. The CDR3 runs from the conserved cysteine through the conserved F or W. The D gene is left open where the match is weak. Rows may omit the clone size; those that give it use once, few, many or a size class.

J gene,V gene,clone size,D gene,CDR3 protein,CDR3 DNA
TRBJ1-6,TRBV7-2,.,.,CASRVGVTNSPLHF,TGTGCCAGCAGGGTGGGGGTAACTAATTCACCCCTCCACTTT
TRBJ1-1,TRBV29-1,.,.,CSVEDRQFQEHFF,TGCAGCGTTGAAGATCGACAGTTTCAAGAACACTTTTTT
TRBJ2-1,TRBV5-1,.,.,CASSLGVTGRNEQFF,TGCGCCAGCAGCTTGGGGGTAACGGGGAGGAATGAGCAGTTCTTC
TRBJ2-1,TRBV18,.,.,CASSRGVSSITYNEQFF,TGTGCCAGCTCACGAGGCGTCTCTTCCATCACCTACAATGAGCAGTTCTTC
TRBJ2-5,TRBV5-1,.,.,CASTSTQVSAGETQYF,TGCGCCAGCACTAGTACTCAGGTCTCGGCGGGAGAGACCCAGTACTTC
TRBJ2-7,TRBV7-9,.,.,CASSRGGTYYEQYF,TGTGCCAGCAGCAGAGGAGGGACCTACTACGAGCAGTACTTC
TRBJ2-1,TRBV28,.,.,CASNEAFGGNEQFF,TGTGCCAGCAATGAAGCTTTTGGGGGCAATGAGCAGTTCTTC
TRBJ2-7,TRBV2,.,.,CASSQDRSSYEQYF,TGTGCCAGCAGTCAAGACAGGAGCTCCTACGAGCAGTACTTC
TRBJ2-1,TRBV18,.,.,CASSPRVDSYNEQFF,TGTGCCAGCTCACCGCGGGTCGATTCCTACAATGAGCAGTTCTTC
TRBJ1-5,TRBV19,.,.,CASSIAGRVFLQPQHF,TGTGCCAGTAGTATAGCGGGAAGGGTATTTTTGCAGCCCCAGCATTTT
TRBJ1-2,TRBV4-3,few,.,CASSLDSYGYTF,TGCGCCAGCAGCCTCGACAGCTATGGCTACACCTTC
TRBJ2-7,TRBV21-1,.,.,CASSKVGRGGPYEQYF,TGTGCCAGCAGCAAAGTTGGGAGGGGGGGGCCCTACGAGCAGTACTTC
TRBJ1-2,TRBV7-2,.,.,CASSPQPGGYGYTF,TGTGCCAGCAGCCCACAACCTGGGGGCTATGGCTACACCTTC
TRBJ1-4,TRBV30,.,TRBD1,CAWSVQGDSLNEKLFF,TGTGCCTGGAGTGTACAGGGGGACAGTCTTAATGAAAAACTGTTTTTT
TRBJ2-7,TRBV6-1,.,.,CASSEGWRGYEQYF,TGTGCCAGCAGTGAAGGGTGGAGGGGGTACGAGCAGTACTTC
TRBJ2-3,TRBV2,.,.,CASSLGGGTTDTQYF,TGTGCCAGCAGTTTAGGCGGCGGGACCACAGATACGCAGTATTTT
TRBJ2-7,TRBV4-2,.,.,CASSQGQDIYEQYF,TGTGCCAGCAGCCAGGGGCAGGATATCTACGAGCAGTACTTC
TRBJ1-6,TRBV18,.,.,CASSPGNSYNSPLHF,TGTGCCAGCTCCCCCGGAAACTCCTATAATTCACCCCTCCACTTT
TRBJ2-1,TRBV2,once,TRBD2,CASTAGLAGVYNEQFF,TGTGCCAGCACCGCGGGACTAGCGGGAGTCTACAATGAGCAGTTCTTC
TRBJ1-1,TRBV7-6,.,.,CASTGLLGTEAFF,TGTGCCAGCACAGGGCTTTTGGGTACTGAAGCTTTCTTT
TRBJ2-2,TRBV19,.,TRBD1,CASSAGTGFTGELFF,TGTGCCAGTAGTGCCGGGACAGGGTTCACCGGGGAGCTGTTTTTT
TRBJ1-2,TRBV6-1,once,.,CASRTGYYGYTF,TGTGCCAGCAGAACAGGGTACTATGGCTACACCTTC
TRBJ1-1,TRBV19,.,.,CANAVGLAFF,TGTGCTAACGCGGTGGGGTTGGCTTTCTTT
TRBJ2-3,TRBV2,.,TRBD2,CASSEAPGLAGTDTQYF,TGTGCCAGCAGTGAAGCGCCGGGACTAGCGGGGACAGATACGCAGTATTTT
TRBJ2-5,TRBV18,.,TRBD2,CASSPQRGAPGTQYF,TGTGCCAGCTCACCACAGCGGGGGGCCCCAGGGACCCAGTACTTC
TRBJ2-5,TRBV9,.,.,CASSVPGVETQYF,TGTGCCAGCAGCGTTCCGGGAGTTGAGACCCAGTACTTC
TRBJ2-7,TRBV11-3,few,.,CASSPRDGSSYEQYF,TGTGCCAGCAGCCCTAGGGACGGGAGCTCCTACGAGCAGTACTTC
TRBJ1-1,TRBV7-9,.,TRBD1,CASSRTGSRSRNTEAFF,TGTGCCAGCAGCCGGACAGGCTCTCGGAGCAGGAACACTGAAGCTTTCTTT